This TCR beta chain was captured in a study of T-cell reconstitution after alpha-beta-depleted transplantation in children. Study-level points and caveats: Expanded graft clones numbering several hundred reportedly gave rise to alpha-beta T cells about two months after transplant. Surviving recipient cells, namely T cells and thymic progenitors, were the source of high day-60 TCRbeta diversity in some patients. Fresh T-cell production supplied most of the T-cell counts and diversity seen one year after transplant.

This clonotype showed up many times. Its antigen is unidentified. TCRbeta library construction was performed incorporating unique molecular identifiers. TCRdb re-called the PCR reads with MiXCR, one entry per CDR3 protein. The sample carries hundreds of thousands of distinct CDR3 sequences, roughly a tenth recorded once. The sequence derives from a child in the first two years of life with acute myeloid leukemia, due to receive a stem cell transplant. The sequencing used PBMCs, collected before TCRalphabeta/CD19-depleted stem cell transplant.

CDR3 sequence reads: CASSFGRATGELFF. CDR3 nucleotide sequence: TGTGCCAGCAGCTTTGGCAGAGCCACCGGGGAGCTGTTTTTT. V usage is TRBV7-2 and J usage is TRBJ2-2; D unclear. The CDR3 runs 14 residues. Per the germline V gene, CDR1 is SGHTA and CDR2 is FQGNSA. V lost 3 bases to trimming and J lost 4 bases, with 9 bases between them.